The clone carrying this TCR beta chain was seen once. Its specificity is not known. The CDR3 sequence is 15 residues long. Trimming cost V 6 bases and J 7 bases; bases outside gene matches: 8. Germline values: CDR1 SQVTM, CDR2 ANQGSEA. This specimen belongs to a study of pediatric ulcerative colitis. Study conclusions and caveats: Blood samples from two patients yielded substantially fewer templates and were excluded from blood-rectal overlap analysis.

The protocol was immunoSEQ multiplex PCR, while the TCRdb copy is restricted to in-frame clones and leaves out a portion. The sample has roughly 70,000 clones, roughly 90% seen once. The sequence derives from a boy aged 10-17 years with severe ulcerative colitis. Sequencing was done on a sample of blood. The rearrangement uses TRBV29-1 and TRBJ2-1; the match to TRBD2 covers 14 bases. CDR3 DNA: TGCAGCGTACGAGGGGGACTAGCGGGAGAGAATGAGCAGTTCTTC. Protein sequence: CSVRGGLAGENEQFF.